This entry is about one TCR beta chain. This clonotype was found a few times. Its specific antigen is unknown. Base quality data are lacking; no much larger clone is found one base away. The receptor library was made with 5' RACE. The instrument was an Illumina HiSeq 2000. Template switching added a universal primer binding site, and the final cDNA carried a unique molecular identifier that allowed TCR cDNA molecules to be counted accurately. Specific primers in the conserved constant-segment region were used to synthesize first-strand cDNA for the TCR alpha and beta chains. To control for contamination, every cDNA library carried two barcodes: a SMART-Mk sample barcode plus Illumina barcodes. TruSeq adapter sequences along with Illumina sample barcodes were introduced in two successive PCR steps. Sequencing of the TCR alpha and beta cDNA libraries was done on the Illumina HiSeq platform using custom primers. For the original study's pipeline: MiGEC processed the raw reads to extract unique molecular identifiers, while MiXCR was used to determine the CDR3 positions. For each individual, recombination models were inferred using an EM algorithm with the repgenHMM and IGoR tools. Shared clonotypes were analyzed with the tcR package in R, and sharing was normalized by the product of cloneset sizes. Out-of-frame nonproductive sequences were analyzed to study raw recombination free of thymic and clonal selection effects. In-frame beta chains were kept once TCRdb had trimmed the public reads at Q25 with fastp and called clones with MiXCR. Each CDR3 protein appears once, grouped with its most common genes and DNA. TCRdb, rather than the study authors, made the V and J calls. For this sample there are 1.5 million or so distinct CDR3 sequences; roughly a third appear just once. Approximately 0.29% of the sample comes from the top ten.

The cysteine opens and the phenylalanine closes a CDR3 of 14 amino acids. The entry retains the CDR3 DNA only, 42 bases that are in frame from base 1. CDR1 and CDR2 are read off the germline V gene (reference sequence) as MNHEY and SMNVEV. Cut back by 3 bases and 3 bases, the V and J ends lie 12 bases apart. This specimen belongs to a study of identical twins (dated by TCRdb to the mid-2010s). For context, the study as a whole: To test whether fetal clonotypes persist, the study used deep sequencing on TCR alpha and beta repertoires from monozygotic twins, unrelated adults of various ages, and cord blood. To rule out contamination, the twin experiments were replicated at different times with different library preparation protocols. The paper's findings and limits, for the study overall: Zero-insertion analyses could be partly confounded by invariant T cells such as MAIT and iNKT, though diverse VJ usage argued against such confounding for most clonotypes. Recombination models systematically underestimated out-of-frame TCR alpha sharing in monozygotic twins but agreed with sharing between unrelated individuals. The excess sharing between twins in beta out-of-frame sequences was weaker because fewer shared sequences reduced the signal-to-noise ratio. Abundant cord blood beta clonotypes carried fewer insertions; young adult naive repertoires showed a weaker similar trend, while memory repertoires showed none. Compared with coincidental sharing between unrelated individuals, out-of-frame TCR alpha sequences shared between twins had an excess of sequences with low generation probability. Because the same donors could not be followed over many years, conclusions were based on cross-sectional statistical analysis.

Only healthy Caucasian donors were included. Sequenced material: cord blood. The chain couples TRBV27 to TRBJ2-7, with a tentative D gene TRBD1 over 5 matching bases. The clonotype originates from a newborn girl in good health. The DNA sequence follows: TGTGCCAGCAGTTTTCAGGGAAGTGGCTACGAGCAGTACTTC. This yields the protein CASSFQGSGYEQYF.